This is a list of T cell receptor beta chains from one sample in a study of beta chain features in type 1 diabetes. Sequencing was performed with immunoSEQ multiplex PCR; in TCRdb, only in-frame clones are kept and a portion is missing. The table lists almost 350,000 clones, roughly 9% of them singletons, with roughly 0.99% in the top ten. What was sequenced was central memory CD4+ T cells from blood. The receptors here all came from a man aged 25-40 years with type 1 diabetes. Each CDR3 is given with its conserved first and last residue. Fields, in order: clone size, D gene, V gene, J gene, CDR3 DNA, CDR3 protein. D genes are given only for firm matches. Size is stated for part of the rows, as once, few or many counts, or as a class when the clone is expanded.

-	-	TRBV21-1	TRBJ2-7	TGTGCCAGCAGCAAAGACCTGCCAGTGGACGAGCAGTACTTC	CASSKDLPVDEQYF
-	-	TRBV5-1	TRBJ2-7	TGTGCCAGCAGCTTGACGGGCTACGAGCAGTACTTC	CASSLTGYEQYF
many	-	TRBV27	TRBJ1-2	TGTGCCAGCAGTCCATCCGGGACAGGCTACACCTTC	CASSPSGTGYTF
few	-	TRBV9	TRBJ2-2	TGTGCCAGCAGCGTTGAAGGGGCGCAAGGCGGGGAGCTGTTTTTT	CASSVEGAQGGELFF
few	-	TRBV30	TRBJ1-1	TGTGCCTGGAGTCAGAGGAGGGGCTTTGAAGCTTTCTTT	CAWSQRRGFEAFF
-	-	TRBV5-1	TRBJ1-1	TGCGCCAGCAGCAGGACCGGGTTGCGTGAGACTGAAGCTTTCTTT	CASSRTGLRETEAFF
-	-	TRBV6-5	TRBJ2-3	TGTGCCAGCAGTTACTCGCTAGGGGAAGATACGCAGTATTTT	CASSYSLGEDTQYF
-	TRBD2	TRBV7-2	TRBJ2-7	TGTGCCAGCAGCTTAAGGCTGCGCGGGGGGAACGAGCAGTACTTC	CASSLRLRGGNEQYF
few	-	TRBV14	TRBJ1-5	TGTGCCAGCAGCCAATTTGGCGGAAATCAGCCCCAGCATTTT	CASSQFGGNQPQHF
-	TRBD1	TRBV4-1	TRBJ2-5	TGCGCCAGCAGCCGATCCGGGACAGTTATTCAAGAGACCCAGTACTTC	CASSRSGTVIQETQYF
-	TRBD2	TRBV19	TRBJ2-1	TGTGCCAGTAGTATAGGGACTAGCGGGGGGATCGGCTCCTACAATGAGCAGTTCTTC	CASSIGTSGGIGSYNEQFF
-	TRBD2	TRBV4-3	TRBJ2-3	TGCGCCAGCAGCCAAGACCCCTCTCAGACTAGCGTTTTCCCAGATACGCAGTATTTT	CASSQDPSQTSVFPDTQYF
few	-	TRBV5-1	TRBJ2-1	TGCGCCAGCAGCTTCGACTGGGGAAATGAGCAGTTCTTC	CASSFDWGNEQFF
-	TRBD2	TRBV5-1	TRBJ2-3	TGCGCCAGCAGCTTGGATAGCGGGGGGTCCACAGATACGCAGTATTTT	CASSLDSGGSTDTQYF
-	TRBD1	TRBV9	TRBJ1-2	TGTGCCAGCAGCGTGGGGCCACAGGGGCGAGGCTATGGCTACACCTTC	CASSVGPQGRGYGYTF
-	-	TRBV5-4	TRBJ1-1	TGTGCCAGCAGCTTGGCCTCAGACACTGAAGCTTTCTTT	CASSLASDTEAFF
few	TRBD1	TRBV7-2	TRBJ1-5	TGTGCCAGCAGCAAGCGGGACAGGGGATCGAAGCATTTT	CASSKRDRGSKHF
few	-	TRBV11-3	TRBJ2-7	TGTGCCAGCAGCCGAATGGGGGTCTACGAGCAGTACTTC	CASSRMGVYEQYF
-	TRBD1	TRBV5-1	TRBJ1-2	TGCGCCAGCAGCTGGACAGGGGACAGCTACACCTTC	CASSWTGDSYTF
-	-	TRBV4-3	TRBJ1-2	TGCGCCAGCAGCCAAGACCCAGCTAATGGCTACACCTTC	CASSQDPANGYTF
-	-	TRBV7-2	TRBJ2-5	TGTGCCAGCAGCCTTGGGGCCAGGCAAGAGACCCAGTACTTC	CASSLGARQETQYF
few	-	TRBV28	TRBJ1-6	TGTGCCAGCAGCCCTGGGGGCGGGGAATCACCCCTCCACTTT	CASSPGGGESPLHF
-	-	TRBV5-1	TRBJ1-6	TGCGCCAGCAGCTACGACGGGAGCTCCTATAATTCACCCCTCCACTTT	CASSYDGSSYNSPLHF
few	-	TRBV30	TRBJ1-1	TGTGCCTGGAGTGGGGACGTAGGGACTGAAGCTTTCTTT	CAWSGDVGTEAFF
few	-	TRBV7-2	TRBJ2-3	TGTGCCAGCGCCCGGGGAGGAGGGAACACAGATACGCAGTATTTT	CASARGGGNTDTQYF
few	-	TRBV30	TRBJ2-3	TGTGCCTGGAGTAATGGACAGCACACAGATACGCAGTATTTT	CAWSNGQHTDTQYF
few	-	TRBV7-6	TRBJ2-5	TGTGCCAGCAGCTTAACCGCGGGGGCCCAAGAGACCCAGTACTTC	CASSLTAGAQETQYF
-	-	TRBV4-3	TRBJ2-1	TGCGCCAGCAGCCAAGGTTCAGCGCGTAGCTCCTACAATGAGCAGTTCTTC	CASSQGSARSSYNEQFF
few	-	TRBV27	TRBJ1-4	TGTGCCAGCGGACAAAACCGTAATGAAAAACTGTTTTTT	CASGQNRNEKLFF
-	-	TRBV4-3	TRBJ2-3	TGCGCCAGCAGCCAAGCTAGGGGACACACAGATACGCAGTATTTT	CASSQARGHTDTQYF
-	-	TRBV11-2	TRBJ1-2	TGTGCCAGCAGCCAACAGGCCGGGACGGGCAACTATGGCTACACCTTC	CASSQQAGTGNYGYTF
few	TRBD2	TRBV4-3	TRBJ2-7	TGCGCCAGCAGCCAGGCTAGCGGGGATTACGAGCAGTACTTC	CASSQASGDYEQYF
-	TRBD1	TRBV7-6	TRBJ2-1	TGTGCTAGCAGCTCGGACAGGGTGGGTGAGCAGTTCTTC	CASSSDRVGEQFF
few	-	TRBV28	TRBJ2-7	TGTGCCAGCAGTCCGTCCTCTGCCTACGAGCAGTACTTC	CASSPSSAYEQYF
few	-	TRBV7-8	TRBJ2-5	TGTGCCAGCAGCTTAGACAGGGAGACCCAGTACTTC	CASSLDRETQYF
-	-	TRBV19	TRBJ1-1	TGTGCCAGTAGTCGACAGTGGGAGACTGAAGCTTTCTTT	CASSRQWETEAFF
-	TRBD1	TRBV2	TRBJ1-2	TGTGCCAGCAGTGAACATTACAGGGGCGATGGCTACACCTTC	CASSEHYRGDGYTF
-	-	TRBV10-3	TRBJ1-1	TGTGCCATCAGTGTTAAGGGCACTGAAGCTTTCTTT	CAISVKGTEAFF
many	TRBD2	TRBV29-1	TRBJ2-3	TGCAGCACCCGGACTAGCCTCGTTAGCACAGATACGCAGTATTTT	CSTRTSLVSTDTQYF
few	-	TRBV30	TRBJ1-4	TGTGCCTGGAGTGTGGATGGTATTAGCGAAAAACTGTTTTTT	CAWSVDGISEKLFF
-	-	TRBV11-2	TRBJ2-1	TGTGCCAGCAGCCGGCTGACAGCCCGAGAGCAGTTCTTC	CASSRLTAREQFF
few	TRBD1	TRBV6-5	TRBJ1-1	TGTGCCAGCAGCCGCCGACAGGGGGCGAGTACTGAAGCTTTCTTT	CASSRRQGASTEAFF
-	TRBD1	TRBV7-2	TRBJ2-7	TGTGCCAGCAGCGTCGGGACAGGGGACTCCTACGAGCAGTACTTC	CASSVGTGDSYEQYF
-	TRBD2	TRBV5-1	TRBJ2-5	TGCGCCAGCAGCTTGTTTGGACTAGCGGGGAGCCAAGAGACCCAGTACTTC	CASSLFGLAGSQETQYF
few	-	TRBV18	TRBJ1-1	TGTGCCAGCTCACCCACCGGTCTCGGAGGGCACACTGAAGCTTTCTTT	CASSPTGLGGHTEAFF
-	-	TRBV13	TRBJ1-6	TGTGCCAGCAGCTTGGGACACGAGTATTCACCCCTCCACTTT	CASSLGHEYSPLHF
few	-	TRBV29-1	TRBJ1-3	TGCAGCGTTGAAGACGGGCTCTCTGGAAACACCATATATTTT	CSVEDGLSGNTIYF
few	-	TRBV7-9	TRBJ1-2	TGTGCCAGCAGTTCCCCAGGGATTGAGTATGGCTACACCTTC	CASSSPGIEYGYTF
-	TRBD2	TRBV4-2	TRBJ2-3	TGTGCCAGCAGCCAGGAACTAGCGGGGGGGCTAGATACGCAGTATTTT	CASSQELAGGLDTQYF